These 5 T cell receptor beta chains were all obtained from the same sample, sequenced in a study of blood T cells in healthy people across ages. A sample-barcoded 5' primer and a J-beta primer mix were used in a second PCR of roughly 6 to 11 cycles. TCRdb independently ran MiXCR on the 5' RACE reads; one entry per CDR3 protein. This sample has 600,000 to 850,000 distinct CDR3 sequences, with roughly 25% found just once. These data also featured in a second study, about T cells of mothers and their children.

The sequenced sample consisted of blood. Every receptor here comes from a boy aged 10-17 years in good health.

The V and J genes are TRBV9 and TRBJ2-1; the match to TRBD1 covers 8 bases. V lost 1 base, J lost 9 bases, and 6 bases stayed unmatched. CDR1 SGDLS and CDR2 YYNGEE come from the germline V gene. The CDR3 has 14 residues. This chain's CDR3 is CASSVKGQGGEQFF. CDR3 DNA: TGTGCCAGCAGCGTAAAAGGACAGGGTGGTGAGCAGTTCTTC. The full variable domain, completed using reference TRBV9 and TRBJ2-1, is DSGVTQTPKHLITATGQRVTLRCSPRSGDLSVYWYQQSLDQGLQFLIQYYNGEERAKGNILERFSAQQFPDLHSELNLSSLELGDSALYFCASSVKGQGGEQFFGPGTRLTVL.

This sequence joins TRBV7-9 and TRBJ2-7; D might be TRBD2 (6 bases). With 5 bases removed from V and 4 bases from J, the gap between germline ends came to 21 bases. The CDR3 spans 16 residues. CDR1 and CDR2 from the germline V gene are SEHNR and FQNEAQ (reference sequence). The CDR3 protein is CASSPEISGGEYEQYF. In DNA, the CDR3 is TGTGCCAGCAGCCCAGAGATTAGCGGAGGAGAGTACGAGCAGTACTTC.

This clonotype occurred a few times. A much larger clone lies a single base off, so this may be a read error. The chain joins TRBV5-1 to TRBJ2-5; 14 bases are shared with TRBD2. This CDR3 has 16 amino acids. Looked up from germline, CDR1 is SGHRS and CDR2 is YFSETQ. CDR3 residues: CACSEGLAGVSETQYF. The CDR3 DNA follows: TGCGCCTGCAGCGAGGGACTAGCGGGAGTCTCAGAGACCCAGTACTTC.

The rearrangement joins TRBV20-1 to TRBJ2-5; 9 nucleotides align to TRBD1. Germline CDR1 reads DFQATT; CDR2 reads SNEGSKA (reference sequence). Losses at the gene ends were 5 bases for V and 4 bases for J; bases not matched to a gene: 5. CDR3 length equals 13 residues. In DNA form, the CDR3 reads TGCAGTGCTTCCACAGGGGGCGCAGAGACCCAGTACTTC. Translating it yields CSASTGGAETQYF.

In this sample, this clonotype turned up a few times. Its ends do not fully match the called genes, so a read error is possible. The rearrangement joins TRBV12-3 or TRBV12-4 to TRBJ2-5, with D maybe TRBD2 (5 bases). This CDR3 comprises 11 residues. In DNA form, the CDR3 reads TGTGCCAGCAGTTTAAATCGGGAATTGTCCTTC. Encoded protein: CASSLNRELSF.